These 13 T cell receptor beta chains were all obtained from the same sample, sequenced in a study of metastatic and nonmetastatic thyroid tumors. TCRdb called clones again from the PCR reads with MiXCR. The table shows 45,000 to 65,000 clones, with roughly a sixth occurring only once. Not a single patient had been given any form of treatment at any point before undergoing thyroid surgery. Sequencing was carried out using blood. Receptors were obtained from a female donor with papillary thyroid cancer or a benign thyroid nodule (not recorded which). Some clones in this sample may be carry-over from other donors' samples.

This clone was counted a few times. The chain is built from TRBV19 and TRBJ2-3; D is ambiguous. With 3 bases removed from V and 2 bases from J, the gap between germline ends came to 18 bases. The CDR3 totals 17 residues. Germline V CDR1 and CDR2: LNHDA, SQIVND (reference sequence). In nucleotides, the CDR3 is TGTGCCAGTAGTATTGGCCGCGCGTGGACGATCACAGATACGCAGTATTTT. Its protein is CASSIGRAWTITDTQYF.

A note on this clone: Germline is not matched at one junction end, which may reflect a read error. The chain links TRBV3-1 to TRBJ1-2, with 9 nucleotides matching TRBD1. The CDR3 covers 15 residues. Germline lookup yields CDR1 LGHDT and CDR2 YNNKEL (reference sequence). As DNA, the CDR3 is TGTGCCAGCATCCAATACAGGGGGCTAGGCTATGTCTACACCTTC. Its protein is CASIQYRGLGYVYTF.

This clone was picked up a small number of times. The chain joins TRBV19 to TRBJ2-7, with unresolved D. This CDR3 is built from 14 residues. V was pared by 1 base and J by 7 bases, with 14 bases between. Germline CDR1 and CDR2: LNHDA and SQIVND (reference sequence). CDR3 protein: CASSIGGPRVEQYF. The CDR3, as DNA: TGTGCCAGTAGTATAGGAGGACCCCGGGTGGAGCAGTACTTC.

This clone was detected ten times or more. V usage is TRBV28 and J usage is TRBJ2-7; tentatively, D is TRBD1 or TRBD2 (6 bases each). CDR1 and CDR2 from the germline V gene are MDHEN and SYDVKM. The length of the CDR3 is 15 residues. V dropped 1 base and J dropped 2 bases, with 12 bases sitting between them. CDR3 in amino acids: CASSLFLGGPYEQYF. CDR3 nucleotides: TGTGCCAGCAGTTTATTTTTAGGGGGGCCCTACGAGCAGTACTTC.

At least ten counts were recorded for this clone. The rearrangement uses TRBV6-1 and TRBJ2-1, with TRBD1 identical over 7 bases. The length of the CDR3 is 15 residues. Germline trimming cut 5 bases from V and 5 bases from J; bases unmatched to any gene: 9. Per germline, CDR1 MNHNS and CDR2 SASEGT. CDR3 residues: CASSSRGPTNNEQFF. For the CDR3, the DNA is TGTGCCAGCAGTTCTAGGGGGCCAACAAACAATGAGCAGTTCTTC.

This clone was seen many times. This rearrangement joins TRBV5-1 to TRBJ2-2, with a tentative D call TRBD2 (5 bases). The V gene lost 5 bases and the J gene lost 3 bases, with 11 bases spanning the gap. The germline gives CDR1 SGHRS, CDR2 YFSETQ. The CDR3 sequence is 14 residues long. In DNA form, the CDR3 reads TGCGCCAGCAGTTGGAACGGGGACACCGGGGAGCTGTTTTTT. Translation gives CASSWNGDTGELFF.

A few counts support this clone. The V and J genes are TRBV5-4 and TRBJ1-2; possible D gene TRBD1, 6 bases. Trimming removed 0 bases at V and 0 bases at J, with 12 bases between. The CDR3 runs to 16 residues. Germline-derived CDR1 and CDR2 are SGHNT and YYREEE (reference sequence). CDR3 in DNA: TGTGCCAGCAGCTTGGCGGGTGGGGGCTCTAACTATGGCTACACCTTC. Translated: CASSLAGGGSNYGYTF.

This clone has a handful of counts. A read error may account for a junction end that differs from germline. CDR3 sequence (DNA): TGTGCCAGCATTGAAGCGGGTGAGGGGGGGTACGAGCATTACTTC. Protein: CASIEAGEGGYEHYF. This chain connects TRBV6-1 to TRBJ2-7, with D tentatively TRBD2 (7 bases). Germline V gene lookup returns CDR1 MNHNS and CDR2 SASEGT. The CDR3 is 15 amino acids.

A remark on this clone: At one of its ends the junction is not consistent with the germline gene, which may arise from a read error. This chain uses TRBV6-1 with TRBJ1-5; maybe TRBD1 (6 bases). The CDR3 contains 17 residues. Germline V gene data show CDR1 as MNHNS and CDR2 as SASEGT. CDR3 residues: CASSQWGPGGSNHPQHF. For the CDR3, the DNA is TGTGCCAGCAGTCAATGGGGGCCGGGGGGAAGCAATCATCCCCAGCATTTT.

In this sample, this clone turned up many times. This chain uses TRBV20-1 with TRBJ2-7; the match to TRBD2 covers 9 bases. After removal of 5 bases from V and 4 bases from J, the junction contained 6 bases not matched to a gene. Looked up from germline, CDR1 is DFQATT and CDR2 is SNEGSKA (reference sequence). The CDR3 contains 13 residues. The CDR3 region has the DNA TGCAGTGCTGAACAAAGCGGGGGGTACGAGCAGTACTTC. Its protein product is CSAEQSGGYEQYF.

Concerning this clone: The sample has other DNA sequences that encode this CDR3 too. The CDR3 spells CSARGNSGLGRLYEQYF. As DNA, the CDR3 is TGCAGTGCTAGAGGGAACTCAGGATTAGGGCGACTTTACGAGCAGTACTTC. This rearrangement joins TRBV20-1 to TRBJ2-7; no definite D call. The CDR3 covers 17 residues. The germline CDR1 and CDR2 sequences are DFQATT and SNEGSKA (reference sequence). V was clipped by 1 base and J by 4 bases, with 23 bases between them.

This clone was counted at least ten times. The chain uses TRBV6-1 and TRBJ2-1; 7 nucleotides line up with TRBD2. V trimming: 3 bases; J trimming: 7 bases; junction bases outside the gene matches: 12. The CDR3 spans 16 residues. Germline loops: CDR1 MNHNS, CDR2 SASEGT. The CDR3 is CASSDFAGVLRNEQFF. The CDR3 DNA is TGTGCCAGCAGTGATTTTGCGGGAGTACTAAGAAATGAGCAGTTCTTC.

This clone was picked up many times. The CDR3 spells CASSQGIGTELYEQYF. CDR3 coding DNA: TGCGCCAGCAGCCAAGGGATTGGGACAGAACTCTACGAGCAGTACTTC. The chain carries TRBV4-1 and TRBJ2-7; TRBD1 agrees at 7 bases. V was clipped by 1 base and J by 3 bases; unmatched bases: 9. Germline V gene lookup returns CDR1 MGHRA and CDR2 YSYEKL. This CDR3 has 16 residues.